This paragraph reports one TCR beta chain. Its specific antigen is unknown. No base quality information exists; no much larger clone differs at one position. This specimen belongs to a study of B cell selection in AIRE deficiency (dated by TCRdb to the late 2010s). The study in broad terms: TCRbeta repertoires of sorted blood CD4+ conventional T cells and regulatory T cells were compared between AIRE-deficient patients and healthy controls. The TCR-sequenced cohort comprised roughly 5 AIRE-deficient APECED patients and roughly 5 healthy control donors. The paper's findings and limits, for the study overall: Shorter CDR3s were found in shared Treg sequences, reflecting a bias toward rearrangements containing few non-templated nucleotide insertions. Around a third of the Treg TCRbeta sequences shared among healthy donors were found in patient Tconv cells, which suggests that Treg-biased clones were diverted into the Tconv compartment. Among a few thousand shared Treg TCRbeta sequences, more than 30% were found to be shared only among healthy donors and approximately 9.3% only among patients, suggesting that Treg selection is less efficient in the absence of AIRE. TCRBV gene usage, CDR3 length and TCR diversity in Tconv and Treg cells from AIRE-deficient patients were found to be similar to those in cells from healthy donors. Only TCRbeta chains were sequenced, and 36.6% of the Treg sequences shared among healthy donors were also detected in healthy Tconv cells, possibly owing to differing TCRalpha chains.

According to the germline V gene, CDR1 reads SGHRS and CDR2 reads YFSETQ. The CDR3 spans 15 residues, from the cysteine through the phenylalanine. Just the 45-base CDR3 DNA is kept, in frame starting at base 1. Ends trimmed: V by 4 bases, J by 4 bases; bases unmatched to a gene: 6. Regulatory T cells were sorted as CD4+CD25hiCD127low/negative cells. The AIRE-deficient patients had APECED syndrome. Tconv and Treg cells for TCRbeta sequencing were sorted on a FACSAria flow cytometer. The sorted cells went into 5-ml round-bottom polystyrene tubes, and the dry cell pellets were then frozen at -80 degrees C until sequencing. The immunoSEQ platform was used to sequence the TCRbeta chains. On the authors' methods: Some 50,000 distinct TCRbeta sequences from patients and around 96,000 from healthy donors were obtained from pooled Treg repertoires. Treg TCRbeta sequences found in two or more individuals were defined as public, and these public Treg TCRbeta sequences were then searched for in Tconv repertoires. To test for differences between groups, Mann-Whitney U tests with Bonferroni-Dunn correction were run in GraphPad Prism 7.03. TCRdb carries this immuneACCESS record with in-frame sequences only. Its versions omit some clonotypes, under half of them owing to an unresolved V gene in the studies checked, with the rest unexplained. The V and J calls and clone size were taken over from that table, and D and trimming were inferred from the DNA. The sample table contains around 20,000 clones; only one count was recorded for roughly 93% of them. Just under 2% of the sample is taken by the ten largest.

The sequencing input was Tregs sorted from PBMCs. The rearrangement combines TRBV5-1 with TRBJ1-5, with 9 central nucleotides matching TRBD1. The clonotype originates from a human donor with AIRE deficiency. The CDR3 protein sequence reads: CASSVDRGMNQPQHF. The DNA reads TGCGCCAGCAGCGTCGACAGGGGGATGAATCAGCCCCAGCATTTT.